This T cell receptor beta chain was captured by sequencing in a study of blood T cell repertoires in COVID-19. Across the whole study: The analysed material was cDNA or gDNA that came from T cells, B-cell-depleted T cells, or PBMCs.

From germline, CDR1 is SGHVS and CDR2 FQNEAQ. V shed 5 bases and J shed 1 base, with 11 bases lying between them. The CDR3 runs to 14 residues. This table comes from immunoSEQ multiplex PCR, and its TCRdb copy is limited to in-frame clones, with some not included. In the table there are some 150,000 clones, roughly 84% of which are singletons. The specimen was peripheral blood. The receptor was isolated from a human donor with acute or convalescent COVID-19. The donor label of this sample is uncertain. V usage is TRBV7-8 and J usage is TRBJ1-2, with D maybe TRBD1 (5 bases). The chain's CDR3 is CASSRSDSNYGYTF. CDR3 nucleotides: TGTGCCAGCAGCAGAAGCGACAGTAACTATGGCTACACCTTC.